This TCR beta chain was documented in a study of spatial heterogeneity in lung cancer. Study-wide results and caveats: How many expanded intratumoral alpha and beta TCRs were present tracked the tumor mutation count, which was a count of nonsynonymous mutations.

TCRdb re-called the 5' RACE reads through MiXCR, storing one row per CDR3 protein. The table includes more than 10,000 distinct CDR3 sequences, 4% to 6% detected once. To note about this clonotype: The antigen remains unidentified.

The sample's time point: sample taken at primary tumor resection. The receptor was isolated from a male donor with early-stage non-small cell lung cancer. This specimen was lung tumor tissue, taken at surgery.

The CDR3: CASSLGPGGASGTDTQYF. The DNA for the CDR3 is TGTGCCAGCAGCTTAGGACCGGGTGGGGCTTCAGGGACAGATACGCAGTATTTT. J is TRBJ2-3 and V is TRBV7-8, with D possibly matching TRBD1 (5 bases). Trimming took 1 base from V and 3 from J, leaving 20 bases between them. This CDR3 is built from 18 residues. The germline gives CDR1 SGHVS, CDR2 FQNEAQ.